Sequencing of this T cell receptor (beta chain) was carried out in a study of technical replicates of blood from a few donors. The germline V and J ends were trimmed by 4 bases and 0 bases, with 11 bases remaining between them. Germline values: CDR1 SGHRS, CDR2 YFSETQ. The CDR3 is made up of 15 amino acids. This clone is a singleton in its sample. Using immunoSEQ multiplex PCR, the repertoire was profiled, and TCRdb retains in-frame clones only, with some absent. The sample has about 88,000 clones, more than 85% seen once. The J gene is TRBJ2-1, the V gene TRBV5-1, with D maybe TRBD2 (6 bases). The sequenced sample was T cells isolated from PBMCs. The sequence came from a human donor in good health. The CDR3 nucleotides read TGCGCCAGCAGCCCGGAGGGTAGCTCCTACAATGAGCAGTTCTTC. This encodes CASSPEGSSYNEQFF.